The clone carrying this TCR beta chain was picked up many times. Antigen specificity is unknown. Trimming removed 5 bases from V and 5 bases from J, with 16 bases in between. The germline CDR1 and CDR2 sequences are SGHAT and FQNNGV. The CDR3 sequence is 14 residues long. This sample was included in a study of blood T cells in healthy people across ages. Combining a sample-barcoded 5' primer with a J-beta primer mix, a second PCR ran for roughly 6 to 12 cycles. A template-switch adaptor with 12 random nucleotides tagged each cDNA molecule. MiXCR, run by TCRdb on the 5' RACE reads, gives a single entry per CDR3 protein. The sample lists approximately 960,000 distinct CDR3 sequences, about 27% occurring once. Study-wide results and limits: Using unsorted PBMCs precluded a conclusive naive versus antigen-experienced comparison.

These data were also reused for a study on T cells of mothers and their children.

The receptor was isolated from a woman aged 40 to 49 in good health. The sequencing input was blood. This chain links TRBV11-2 with TRBJ2-7, with D maybe TRBD1 (6 bases). The CDR3 bases are TGTGCCAGCAGCCCTCAGTACAGGGTCCACGAGCAGTACTTC. Residues: CASSPQYRVHEQYF. The variable domain in full, with the rest retrieved from reference TRBV11-2 and TRBJ2-7, is EAGVAQSPRYKIIEKRQSVAFWCNPISGHATLYWYQQILGQGPKLLIQFQNNGVVDDSQLPKDRFSAERLKGVDSTLKIQPAKLEDSAVYLCASSPQYRVHEQYFGPGTRLTVT.